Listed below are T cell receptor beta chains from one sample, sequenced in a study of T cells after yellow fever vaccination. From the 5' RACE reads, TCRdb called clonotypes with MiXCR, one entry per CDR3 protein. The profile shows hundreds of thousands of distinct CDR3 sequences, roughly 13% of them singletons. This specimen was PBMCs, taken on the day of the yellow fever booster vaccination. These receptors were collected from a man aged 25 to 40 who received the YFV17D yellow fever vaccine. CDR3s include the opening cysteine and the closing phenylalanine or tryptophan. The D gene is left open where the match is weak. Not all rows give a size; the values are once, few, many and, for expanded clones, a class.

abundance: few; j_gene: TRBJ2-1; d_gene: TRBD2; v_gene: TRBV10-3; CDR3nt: TGTGCCATCAGTTGGACTAGCGGGGTCAACTACAATGAGCAGTTCTTC; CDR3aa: CAISWTSGVNYNEQFF
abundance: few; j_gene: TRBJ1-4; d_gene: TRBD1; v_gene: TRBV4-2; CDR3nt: TGTGCCAGCAGCCAGACCCCGGACAGGGGATTTGAAAAACTGTTTTTT; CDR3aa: CASSQTPDRGFEKLFF
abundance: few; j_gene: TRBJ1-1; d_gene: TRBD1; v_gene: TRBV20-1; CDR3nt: TGCAGTGCCAGCGGGACAGGGGGGTTCCAAACTGAAGCTTTCTTT; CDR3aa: CSASGTGGFQTEAFF
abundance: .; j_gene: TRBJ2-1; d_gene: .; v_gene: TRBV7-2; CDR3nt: TGTGCCAGCAGCCTCAGGGGTCCCGGAACCTACAATGAGCAGTTCTTC; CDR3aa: CASSLRGPGTYNEQFF
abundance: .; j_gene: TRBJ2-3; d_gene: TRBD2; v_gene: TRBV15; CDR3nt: TGTGCCACCAGCAGAGATCGGACTAGCGGGGGAGCAGATACGCAGTATTTT; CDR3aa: CATSRDRTSGGADTQYF
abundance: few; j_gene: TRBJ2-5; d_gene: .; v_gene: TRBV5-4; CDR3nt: TGTGCCAGCAACCCCTCGCCGGCTAGAGAAGAGACCCAGTACTTC; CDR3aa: CASNPSPAREETQYF
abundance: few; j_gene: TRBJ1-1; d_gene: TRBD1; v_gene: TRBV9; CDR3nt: TGTGCCAGCAGCCCAGGTAGACAGGGGGTGAACACTGAAGCTTTCTTT; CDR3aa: CASSPGRQGVNTEAFF
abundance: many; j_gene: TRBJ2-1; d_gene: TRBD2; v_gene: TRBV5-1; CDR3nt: TGCGCCAGCAGCTTGGGCGGGAGTGGGAATGAGCAGTTCTTC; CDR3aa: CASSLGGSGNEQFF
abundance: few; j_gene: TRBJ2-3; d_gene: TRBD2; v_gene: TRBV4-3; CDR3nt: TGCGCCAGCAGCCCTAACTTTGCGGGAGGGCCTGGCGCCACAGATACGCAGTATTTT; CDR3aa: CASSPNFAGGPGATDTQYF
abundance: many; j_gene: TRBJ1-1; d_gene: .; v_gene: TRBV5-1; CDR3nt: TGCGCCAGCAGCTCCACCGGTTTAGTTTGGGAGAGGAACGCTGAAGCTTTCTTT; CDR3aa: CASSSTGLVWERNAEAFF
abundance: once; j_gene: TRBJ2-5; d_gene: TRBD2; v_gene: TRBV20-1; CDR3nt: TGCAGTGCTACCAGGACTAGCGGCCAAGAGACCCAGTACTTC; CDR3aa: CSATRTSGQETQYF
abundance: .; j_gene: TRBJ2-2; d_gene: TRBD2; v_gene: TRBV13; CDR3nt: TGTGCCAGCAGCTTACTTGAACTAGCGGGAGCCACCGGGGAGCTGTTTTTT; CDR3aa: CASSLLELAGATGELFF
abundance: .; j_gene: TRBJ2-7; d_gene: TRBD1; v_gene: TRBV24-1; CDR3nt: TGTGCCACCAGTGATCCGGGACAGCGGAACGAGCAGTACTTC; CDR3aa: CATSDPGQRNEQYF
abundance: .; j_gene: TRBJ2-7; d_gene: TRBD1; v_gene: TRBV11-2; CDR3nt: TGTGCCAGCAGCTTAGTTGGTTCCGGGACAGGGACCTACGAGCAGTACTTC; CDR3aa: CASSLVGSGTGTYEQYF
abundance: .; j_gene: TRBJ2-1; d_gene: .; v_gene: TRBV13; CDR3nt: TGTGCCAGCAAGTCACAGGGAACCTACAATGAGCAGTTCTTC; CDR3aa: CASKSQGTYNEQFF
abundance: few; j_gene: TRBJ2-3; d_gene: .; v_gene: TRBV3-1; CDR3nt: TGTGCCAGCAGCCCTGCTTGGAATCGGGGCACAGATACGCAGTATTTT; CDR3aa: CASSPAWNRGTDTQYF
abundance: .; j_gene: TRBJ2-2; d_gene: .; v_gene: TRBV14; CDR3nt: TGTGCCAGCAGCCAAGTGGTCACCGGGGAGCTGTTTTTT; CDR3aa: CASSQVVTGELFF
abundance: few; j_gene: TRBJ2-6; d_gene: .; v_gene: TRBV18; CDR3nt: TGTGCCAGCTCATCGCTACAGGGGAGGACTGGGGCCAACGTCCTGACTTTC; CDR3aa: CASSSLQGRTGANVLTF
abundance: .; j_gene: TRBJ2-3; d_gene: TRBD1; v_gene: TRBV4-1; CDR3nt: TGCGCCAGCAGTTTCCCCGGGACAGGGTCAGATACGCAGTATTTT; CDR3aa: CASSFPGTGSDTQYF
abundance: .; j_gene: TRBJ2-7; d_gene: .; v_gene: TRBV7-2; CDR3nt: TGTGCCAGCAGCCCCGTCCTCAGAGCCTACGAGCAGTACTTC; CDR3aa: CASSPVLRAYEQYF
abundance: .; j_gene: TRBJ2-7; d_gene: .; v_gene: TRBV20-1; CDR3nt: TGCAGTGCTAGAGAGCGGCCCAGAGCCTACGAGCAGTACTTC; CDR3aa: CSARERPRAYEQYF
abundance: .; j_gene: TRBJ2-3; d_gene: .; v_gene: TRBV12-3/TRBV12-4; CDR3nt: TGTGCCAGCAGTCAACTAGTGAGCACAGATACGCAGTATTTT; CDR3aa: CASSQLVSTDTQYF
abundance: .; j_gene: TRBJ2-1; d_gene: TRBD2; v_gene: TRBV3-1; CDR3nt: TGTGCCAGCAGCCAACTCGTAGCGGGTCGATCCTACAATGAGCAGTTCTTC; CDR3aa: CASSQLVAGRSYNEQFF
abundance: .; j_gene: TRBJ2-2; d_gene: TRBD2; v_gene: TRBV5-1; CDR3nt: TGCGCCAGCAGCTTGATTTCTAGCGGGGACACCGGGGAGCTGTTTTTT; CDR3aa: CASSLISSGDTGELFF
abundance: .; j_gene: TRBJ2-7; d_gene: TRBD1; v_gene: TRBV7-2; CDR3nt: TGTGCCAGCAGCCGAGTGGCGACAGGGTCGCACGAGCAGTACTTC; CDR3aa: CASSRVATGSHEQYF
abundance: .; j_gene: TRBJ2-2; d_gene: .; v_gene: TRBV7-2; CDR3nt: TGTGCCAGCAGCTTAAAGGAGGGCACCGGGGAGCTGTTTTTT; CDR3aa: CASSLKEGTGELFF
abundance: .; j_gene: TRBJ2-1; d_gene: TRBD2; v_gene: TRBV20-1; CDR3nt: TGCAGTGCTCCGAATTTAGCGGGAGGCCACTCCTACAATGAGCAGTTCTTC; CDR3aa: CSAPNLAGGHSYNEQFF
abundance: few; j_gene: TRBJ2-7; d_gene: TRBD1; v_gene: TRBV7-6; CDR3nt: TGTGCCAGCAGCCCCCGACAGGGTCTGACCTACGAGCAGTACTTC; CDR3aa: CASSPRQGLTYEQYF
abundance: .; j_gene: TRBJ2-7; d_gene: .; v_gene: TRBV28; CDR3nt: TGTGCCAGCAGTAAGGGTACCTACGAGCAGTACTTC; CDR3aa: CASSKGTYEQYF
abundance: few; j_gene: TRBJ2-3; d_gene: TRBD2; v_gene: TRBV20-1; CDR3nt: TGCAGTGCTAGCGAAGCGGGAGTGGGAGATACGCAGTATTTT; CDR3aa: CSASEAGVGDTQYF
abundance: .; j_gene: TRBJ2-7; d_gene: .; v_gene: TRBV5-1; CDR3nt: TGCGCCAGCAGCTTAAACAGGGCCTACTCCTACGAGCAGTACTTC; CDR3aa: CASSLNRAYSYEQYF
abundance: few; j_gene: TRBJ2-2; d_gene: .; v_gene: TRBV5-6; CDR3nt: TGTGCCAGCAGCTTGCCCCTAGCGATCGGGGAGCTGTTTTTT; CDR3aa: CASSLPLAIGELFF
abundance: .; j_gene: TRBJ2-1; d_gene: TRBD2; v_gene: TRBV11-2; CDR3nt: TGTGCCATCGCTAGCGGGAGTGATAGTGAGCAGTTCTTC; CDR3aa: CAIASGSDSEQFF
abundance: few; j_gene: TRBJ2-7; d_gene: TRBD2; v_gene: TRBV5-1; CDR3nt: TGCGCCAGCAATTCCGGGACTACCTACGAGCAGTACTTC; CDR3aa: CASNSGTTYEQYF
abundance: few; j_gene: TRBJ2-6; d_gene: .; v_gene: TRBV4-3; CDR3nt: TGCGCCAGCAGCCAAGGGGTGGCGATTGCCGGGGCCAACGTCCTGACTTTC; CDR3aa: CASSQGVAIAGANVLTF
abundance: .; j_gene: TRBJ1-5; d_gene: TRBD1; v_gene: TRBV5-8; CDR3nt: TGTGCCAGCAGCCTGGCCCGGGACAGTTCTCTTCAGCCCCAGCATTTT; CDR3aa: CASSLARDSSLQPQHF
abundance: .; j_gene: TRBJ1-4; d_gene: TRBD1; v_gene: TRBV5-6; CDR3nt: TGTGCCAGCAGCTTACGACAGGGTGTAGATGAAAAACTGTTTTTT; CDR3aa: CASSLRQGVDEKLFF
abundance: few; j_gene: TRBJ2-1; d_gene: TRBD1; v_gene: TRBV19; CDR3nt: TGTGCCAGTAGCCGGCCGGGACAGCTCTCCTACAATGAGCAGTTCTTC; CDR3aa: CASSRPGQLSYNEQFF
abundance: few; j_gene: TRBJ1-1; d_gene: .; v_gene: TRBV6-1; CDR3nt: TGTGCCAGCAGGGCGACTGGGGAAGCTTTCTTT; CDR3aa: CASRATGEAFF
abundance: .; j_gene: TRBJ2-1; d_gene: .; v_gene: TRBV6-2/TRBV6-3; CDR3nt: TGTGCCAGCAGTCCCCTCGGACAACTCTACAATGAGCAGTTCTTC; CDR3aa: CASSPLGQLYNEQFF
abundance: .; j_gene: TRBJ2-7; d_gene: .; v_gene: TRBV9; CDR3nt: TGTGCCAGCAGCGTAGATGGGGACGAGCAGTACTTC; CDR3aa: CASSVDGDEQYF
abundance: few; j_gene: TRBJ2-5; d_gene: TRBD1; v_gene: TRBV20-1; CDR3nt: TGCAGTGTGGCGGGACAGGGAGAGACCCAGTACTTC; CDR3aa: CSVAGQGETQYF
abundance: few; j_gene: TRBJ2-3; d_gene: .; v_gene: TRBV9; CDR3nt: TGTGCCAGCTCAGAGGCGGTGACGGTGGATACGCAGTATTTT; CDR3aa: CASSEAVTVDTQYF
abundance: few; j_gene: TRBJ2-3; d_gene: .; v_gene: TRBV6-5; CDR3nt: TGTGCCAGCAGTTACGTGGGAAACACAGATACGCAGTATTTT; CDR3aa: CASSYVGNTDTQYF
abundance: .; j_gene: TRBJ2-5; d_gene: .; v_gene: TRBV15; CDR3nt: TGTGCCACCAGCAGAGGAAAACAAGAGACCCAGTACTTC; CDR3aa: CATSRGKQETQYF